This T cell receptor (beta chain) was retrieved from a study of blood T cells in healthy people across ages (dated by TCRdb to between 2014 and 2017). Regarding the study in general: In model experiments, roughly one uniquely barcoded TCR beta cDNA molecule per two T cells was captured by template switching. Age-related changes in TCR beta repertoire diversity were measured in the study by deep sequencing normalized with unique cDNA molecular identifiers. Four age groups were formed from the donors: young (average approximately 15 years), middle-aged (approximately 40), aged (62) and long-lived (less than 85). Donors of different ages were randomly distributed across sequencing lanes to avoid experimental bias. Two additional independent replicas of 1 million unique cDNA reads from the same blood draw were analyzed for two donors (one aged 18 to 30 and one aged 80 or older). What the study reported, not specific to this receptor: Total diversity estimates from one million sequenced T cells were considered lower bounds and underestimates. Observed TCR beta diversity correlated strongly with the percentage of naive T cells measured by flow cytometry. Compared with the aged group, the long-lived group had more naive CD4+ T cells, fewer expanded clones and increased TCR diversity, suggesting age selection. Because the CMV infection status of the donors was unknown, age-related changes in expanded clonotypes may potentially have been confounded. Bulk unsorted PBMC profiling prevented conclusive comparison of naive and antigen-experienced compartments. As age increased, observed TCR beta diversity per million T cells dropped in a roughly linear way, and a significant reduction was already evident by age about 40.

Systemically healthy Caucasian individuals from Russia, over 30 in total and aged roughly 6 to 95 years, were included as donors. Each donor gave 9 to 10 milliliters of peripheral blood, collected into EDTA-treated Vacutainer tubes. Ficoll-Paque density-gradient centrifugation was used to isolate PBMCs, with at least 7 million obtained per sample. Total RNA, at least 6 micrograms per sample, was extracted from PBMCs with Trizol reagent. The percentages of naive CD45RAhigh/CD27high T cells were determined by flow cytometry on a PBMC aliquot from every donor. The method behind the library was 5' RACE. Sequencing relied on an Illumina HiSeq 2500. A second roughly 6 to 12 cycle PCR used a sample-barcoded 5' primer and a J-beta primer mix. A unique molecular identifier was introduced onto each TCR beta cDNA molecule by a template-switch 5' adaptor carrying 12 random nucleotides. At least 3 million CDR3-containing paired-end reads were obtained from each sample. All of the RNA was converted into first-strand cDNA using the Mint cDNA synthesis kit, with a TRBC-specific oligonucleotide serving as the primer. Following uracil-DNA glycosylase treatment, all cDNA underwent a first 18-cycle PCR with the universal primers M1SS and BC2_uni_R. As for the authors' bioinformatics: Normalization of each sample was performed by random selection of 1 million high-quality reads, each carrying a distinct molecular identifier. Instead of being binned into consensus sequences, reads with shared molecular identifiers were discarded. MiTCR, with a Q25 quality threshold and the strictest error-elimination algorithm, was used for CDR3 identification, clonotype clustering and error correction. A nonparametric unseen species model with Euler transformation was used to estimate a lower bound on total TCR beta diversity. TCRdb reran the public reads through fastp at Q25 and MiXCR, keeping productive beta chains. A single entry per CDR3 protein holds the most common genes and DNA from its merged rows. Clone size and V and J calls follow TCRdb, not the original study. This sample lists about 800,000 distinct CDR3 sequences; more than 45% were detected once. 22% of the sample is taken by the ten largest.

Notes on this clonotype: Its antigen remains unidentified. No per-base quality is available; no much larger clone lies one base away.

The CDR3 spans 14 residues, from the cysteine through the phenylalanine. The kept DNA is CDR3 alone, 42 bases in frame from the first base. Trimming accounts for 7 bases at V and 7 bases at J, while the number of junction bases matched to no gene is 9. The sequence derives from a man aged 30 to 39 in good health. The sequenced sample consisted of blood. In this chain, TRBV12-3 or TRBV12-4 is recombined with TRBJ1-1, and 10 bases in between align with TRBD1. The DNA reads as follows: TGTGCCAGCACCCTGGACAGGGGGAACGGTGAAGCTTTCTTT. Its protein reads: CASTLDRGNGEAFF.